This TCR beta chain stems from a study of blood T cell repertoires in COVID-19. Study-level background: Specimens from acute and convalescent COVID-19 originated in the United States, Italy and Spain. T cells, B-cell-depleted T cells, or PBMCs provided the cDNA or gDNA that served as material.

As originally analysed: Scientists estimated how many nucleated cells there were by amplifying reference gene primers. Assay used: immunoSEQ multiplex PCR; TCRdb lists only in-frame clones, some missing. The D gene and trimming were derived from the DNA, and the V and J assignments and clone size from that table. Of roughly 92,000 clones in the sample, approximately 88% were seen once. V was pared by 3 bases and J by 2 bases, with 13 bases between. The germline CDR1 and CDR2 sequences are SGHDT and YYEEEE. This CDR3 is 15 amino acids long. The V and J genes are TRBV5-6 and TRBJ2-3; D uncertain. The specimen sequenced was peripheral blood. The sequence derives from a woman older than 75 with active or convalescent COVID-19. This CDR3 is CASSYSPLSTDTQYF. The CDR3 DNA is TGTGCCAGCAGCTATAGCCCCCTCTCCACAGATACGCAGTATTTT.